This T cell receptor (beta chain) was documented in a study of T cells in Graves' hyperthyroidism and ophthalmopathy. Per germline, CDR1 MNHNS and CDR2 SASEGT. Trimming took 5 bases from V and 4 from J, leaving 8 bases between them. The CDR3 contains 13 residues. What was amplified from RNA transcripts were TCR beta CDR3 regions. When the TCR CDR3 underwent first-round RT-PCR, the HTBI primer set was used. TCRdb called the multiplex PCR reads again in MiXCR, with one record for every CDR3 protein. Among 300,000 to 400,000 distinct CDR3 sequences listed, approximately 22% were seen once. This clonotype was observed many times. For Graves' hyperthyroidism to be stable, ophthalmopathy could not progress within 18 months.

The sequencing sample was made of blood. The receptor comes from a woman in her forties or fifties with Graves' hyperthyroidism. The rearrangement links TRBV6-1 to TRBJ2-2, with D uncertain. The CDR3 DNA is TGTGCCAGCAGTTCTCTGTTCACCGGGGAGCTGTTTTTT. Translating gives CASSSLFTGELFF.